The clone carrying this T cell receptor beta chain came up a few times. This record belongs to a study of T cells after yellow fever vaccination. MiXCR was run by TCRdb on the 5' RACE reads, yielding one entry per CDR3 protein. The sample yields about 220,000 distinct CDR3 sequences, 3.2% seen once. This specimen was CD4+ T cells sorted from PBMCs, taken 10 days after the yellow fever booster vaccination. The sequence was collected from a man in his late teens or twenties who received the YFV17D yellow fever vaccine.

CDR3 protein: CASSEATGMSFYGYTF. DNA of the CDR3: TGTGCCAGCAGTGAAGCGACAGGGATGAGCTTTTATGGCTACACCTTC. The rearrangement links TRBV6-1 to TRBJ1-2; 7 positions agree with TRBD1. The CDR3 loop spans 16 amino acids. Germline assignment: CDR1 MNHNS and CDR2 SASEGT. The trim removed 0 bases at V and 5 bases at J, leaving 9 bases unmatched.